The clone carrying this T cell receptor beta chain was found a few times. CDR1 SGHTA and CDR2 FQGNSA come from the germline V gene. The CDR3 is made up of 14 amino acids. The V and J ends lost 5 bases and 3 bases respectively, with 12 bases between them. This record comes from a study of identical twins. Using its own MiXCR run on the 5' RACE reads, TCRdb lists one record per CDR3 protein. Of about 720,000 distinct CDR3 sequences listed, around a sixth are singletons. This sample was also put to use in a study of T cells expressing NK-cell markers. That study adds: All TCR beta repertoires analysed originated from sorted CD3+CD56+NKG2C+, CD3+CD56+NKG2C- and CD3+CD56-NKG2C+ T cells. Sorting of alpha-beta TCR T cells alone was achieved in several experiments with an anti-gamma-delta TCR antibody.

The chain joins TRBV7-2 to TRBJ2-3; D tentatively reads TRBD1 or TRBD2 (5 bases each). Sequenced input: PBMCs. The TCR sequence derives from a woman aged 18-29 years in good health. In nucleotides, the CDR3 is TGTGCCAGCAGCCATGGGGCGGGTACAGATACGCAGTATTTT. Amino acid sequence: CASSHGAGTDTQYF.